The 32 T cell receptor beta chains below all came from one sample that was sequenced in a study of T cell changes during pregnancy in multiple sclerosis. This table comes from immunoSEQ multiplex PCR, and its TCRdb copy is limited to in-frame clones, with some not included. The profile shows roughly 18,000 clones, almost 85% of them singletons. The material sequenced was CD8+ T cells from peripheral blood mononuclear cells, taken in the second trimester of pregnancy. Receptors originate from a female donor in good health, enrolled as a control in a pregnancy study.

This chain joins TRBV11-2 and TRBJ1-5, with TRBD1 as a possible D gene (5 bases). The germline gives CDR1 SGHAT, CDR2 FQNNGV. Trimming pared 1 base from V and 1 base from J, leaving 8 bases between. The CDR3 sequence is 15 residues long. The CDR3 loop reads CASSLVGGSNQPQHF. The CDR3 DNA is TGTGCCAGCAGCTTAGTCGGGGGGAGCAATCAGCCCCAGCATTTT.

The genes are TRBV7-9 and TRBJ1-1; D gene unclear. V shed 3 bases and J shed 0 bases, with 17 bases lying between them. The CDR3 runs to 17 residues. CDR1 is SEHNR and CDR2 is FQNEAQ in the germline V gene (reference sequence). Written as DNA, the CDR3 is TGTGCCAGCAGCTTCACCGGGTCAGCCAAAATGAACACTGAAGCTTTCTTT. Translation: CASSFTGSAKMNTEAFF.

V and J are TRBV28 and TRBJ2-7, with D perhaps TRBD1 (5 bases). V lost 6 bases, J lost 0 bases, and 18 bases lay in between. This CDR3 contains 16 residues. Germline CDR1 and CDR2: MDHEN and SYDVKM. The chain's CDR3 is CASSLPRVSTSYEQYF. In nucleotides, the CDR3 is TGTGCCAGCAGCCTCCCCAGGGTTTCCACCTCCTACGAGCAGTACTTC.

The rearrangement links TRBV9 to TRBJ1-2; maybe TRBD1 (5 bases). With 5 bases removed from V and 5 bases from J, the gap between germline ends came to 10 bases. CDR3 size: 12 residues. Looked up from germline, CDR1 is SGDLS and CDR2 is YYNGEE. The CDR3 protein is CASRSGGYGYTF. In DNA form, the CDR3 reads TGTGCCAGCAGGTCCGGGGGGTATGGCTACACCTTC.

J is TRBJ2-2 and V is TRBV6-4; TRBD1 matches 8 bases. CDR1 is MRHNA, CDR2 SNTAGT, per germline. CDR3 size: 15 residues. The V gene end was trimmed by 7 bases and the J gene end by 4 bases; junction bases not matched to a gene: 8. The CDR3 spells CASKEGQDTTGELFF. CDR3 DNA: TGTGCCAGCAAAGAGGGACAGGATACCACCGGGGAGCTGTTTTTT.

The rearrangement links TRBV30 to TRBJ1-2, with 7 bases lining up with TRBD1. V lost 3 bases, J lost 4 bases, and 8 bases stayed unmatched. The germline gives CDR1 GTSNPN, CDR2 SVGIG (reference sequence). The CDR3 contains 14 residues. In DNA form, the CDR3 reads TGTGCCTGGAGGACCCAGGGGGACCCCTATGGCTACACCTTC. This encodes CAWRTQGDPYGYTF.

The chain has TRBV27 and TRBJ1-1, with D possibly TRBD1 on 6 matching bases. The length of the CDR3 is 12 residues. CDR1 MNHEY and CDR2 SMNVEV come from the germline V gene (reference sequence). Trimming left V 4 bases short and J 8 bases short, with 11 bases between. Written as DNA, the CDR3 is TGTGCCAGCAGTTCCCCGGGACAAGAAGCTTTCTTT. Translating it yields CASSSPGQEAFF.

This clone came up once. V is TRBV6-6 and J is TRBJ1-1; 9 bases agree with TRBD1. Germline V gene sequence: CDR1 MNHNY, CDR2 SVGAGI (reference sequence). The CDR3 sequence is 15 residues long. With 4 bases clipped from V and 4 bases from J, the junction kept 7 bases outside the gene matches. CDR3 sequence: CASSFYRGQSTEAFF. In DNA form, the CDR3 reads TGTGCCAGCAGTTTTTACAGGGGGCAGAGCACTGAAGCTTTCTTT.

The V and J genes are TRBV5-6 and TRBJ1-5; TRBD1 aligns across 8 bases. Germline CDR1 is SGHDT and CDR2 is YYEEEE. The trim removed 4 bases at V and 4 bases at J, leaving 4 bases unmatched. The CDR3 consists of 14 residues. The CDR3 region is CASSVGQGNQPQHF. CDR3 in DNA: TGTGCCAGCAGCGTCGGACAGGGAAATCAGCCCCAGCATTTT.

V is TRBV25-1 and J is TRBJ1-2; a weak D match, TRBD1 (5 bases). The CDR3 is 15 amino acids. Deletions cut 8 bases from V and 0 bases from J, with 16 bases between. Germline lookup yields CDR1 MGHDK and CDR2 SYGVNS. The CDR3 region has the DNA TGTGCCAGCCCGGGGCGGGAGCCCACTAACTATGGCTACACCTTC. It encodes CASPGREPTNYGYTF.

This rearrangement joins TRBV7-9 to TRBJ1-2; a weak D match, TRBD1 (5 bases). V lost 0 bases and J 2 bases, leaving 13 bases between the germline ends. Germline V gene data show CDR1 as SEHNR and CDR2 as FQNEAQ (reference sequence). The CDR3 sequence is 16 residues long. The CDR3 is CASSLAPGETNYGYTF. The CDR3 bases are TGTGCCAGCAGCTTAGCCCCGGGGGAGACCAACTATGGCTACACCTTC.

The chain is built from TRBV6-5 and TRBJ1-4; 12 nucleotides agree with TRBD1. Germline assignment: CDR1 MNHEY and CDR2 SVGAGI. Trimming at V came to 2 bases and at J to 8 bases, leaving 6 bases not matched to a gene. The CDR3 is made up of 16 amino acids. The CDR3 loop is CASSYRGDRGQEKLFF. CDR3 bases: TGTGCCAGCAGTTACCGGGGGGACAGGGGGCAGGAAAAACTGTTTTTT.

This rearrangement joins TRBV6-1 to TRBJ2-7, with 9 bases matching TRBD1. Germline-derived CDR1 and CDR2 are MNHNS and SASEGT. This CDR3 comprises 15 residues. Germline trimming cut 1 base from V and 0 bases from J; bases unmatched to any gene: 1. CDR3 bases: TGTGCCAGCAGTGAAGGACAGGGGGGCTCCTACGAGCAGTACTTC. Its translation: CASSEGQGGSYEQYF.

Judged by abundance, this clone is medium-sized. The chain recombines TRBV4-3 with TRBJ2-7; 7 nucleotides match TRBD1. V gave up 0 bases and J gave up 4 bases; unmatched junction bases: 6. Germline-derived CDR1 and CDR2 are LGHNA and YSLEER. CDR3 length: 15 amino acids. For the CDR3, the DNA is TGCGCCAGCAGCCAAGAATTTGCAGGGGGTTACGAGCAGTACTTC. Residues: CASSQEFAGGYEQYF.

The gene calls are TRBV7-8 and TRBJ2-7; the match to TRBD1 covers 7 bases. Germline loops: CDR1 SGHVS, CDR2 FQNEAQ. The CDR3 consists of 13 residues. V was pared by 2 bases and J by 5 bases, with 3 bases of the junction left unmatched. The CDR3 region is CASSLRGQNEQYF. The CDR3 DNA is TGTGCCAGCAGCTTAAGGGGACAGAACGAGCAGTACTTC.

This clone was counted a single time. The rearrangement links TRBV6-5 to TRBJ2-1; maybe TRBD2 (6 bases). CDR3 length: 13 amino acids. Trimming cost V 5 bases and J 6 bases, with 11 bases left between them. The germline CDR1 and CDR2 sequences are MNHEY and SVGAGI. This CDR3 is CASSPPGGNEQFF. CDR3 DNA: TGTGCCAGCAGTCCCCCCGGGGGCAATGAGCAGTTCTTC.

V is TRBV28 and J is TRBJ1-1, with 9 bases identical to TRBD1. The trim removed 7 bases at V and 0 bases at J, leaving 6 bases unmatched. Germline CDR1 is MDHEN and CDR2 is SYDVKM. The CDR3 is 15 amino acids. The CDR3 sequence: CASTGQGHVNTEAFF. In DNA, the CDR3 is TGTGCCAGCACGGGACAGGGACATGTGAACACTGAAGCTTTCTTT.

This clone is a singleton in its sample. The rearrangement links TRBV19 to TRBJ2-1, with TRBD2 as a possible D gene (6 bases). From germline, CDR1 is LNHDA and CDR2 SQIVND (reference sequence). The CDR3 contains 16 residues. Trimming shortened V by 5 bases and J by 8 bases, and 22 bases separated the two germline ends. CDR3 in DNA: TGTGCCAGTAGTCCGGCGGGAACTAGCCCTTTCTATGAGCAGTTCTTC. Its protein product is CASSPAGTSPFYEQFF.

The gene calls are TRBV4-3 and TRBJ2-2; the match to TRBD1 covers 10 bases. Germline V gene sequence: CDR1 LGHNA, CDR2 YSLEER. The ends lost 3 bases at V and 3 bases at J; junction bases unmatched: 10. The CDR3 has 18 residues. In nucleotides, the CDR3 is TGCGCCAGCAGCCATCCCGAAGGCGGGACAGGGGACACCGGGGAGCTGTTTTTT. Its protein is CASSHPEGGTGDTGELFF.

The chain uses TRBV9 and TRBJ1-3, with 7 bases identical to TRBD1. The germline CDR1 and CDR2 sequences are SGDLS and YYNGEE. V shed 3 bases, J shed 4 bases, and the junction held 7 bases outside the gene matches. The CDR3 sequence is 15 residues long. CDR3 loop: CASSEPGGRGNTIYF. Written as DNA, the CDR3 is TGTGCCAGCAGCGAACCAGGGGGTCGAGGAAACACCATATATTTT.

The chain has TRBV4-3 and TRBJ1-1, with TRBD1 as a possible D gene (6 bases). Germline CDR1 reads LGHNA; CDR2 reads YSLEER. V lost 4 bases to trimming and J lost 3 bases, with 12 bases between them. CDR3 length equals 14 residues. CDR3 region: CASSLQGQDTEAFF. CDR3 DNA: TGCGCCAGCAGCCTACAGGGCCAGGACACTGAAGCTTTCTTT.

This chain uses TRBV5-1 with TRBJ1-4; tentatively, D is TRBD1 (5 bases). V lost 0 bases and J 8 bases, leaving 11 bases between the germline ends. The germline V gene has CDR1 SGHRS and CDR2 YFSETQ. CDR3 length equals 14 residues. The CDR3 loop reads CASSLGGQGEKLFF. Written as DNA, the CDR3 is TGCGCCAGCAGCTTGGGGGGCCAAGGAGAAAAACTGTTTTTT.

This clone has only a few counts. J is TRBJ1-4 and V is TRBV30, with TRBD1 identical over 10 bases. Unmatched junction bases numbered 8, after V lost 1 base and J lost 9 bases. CDR3 size: 15 residues. The germline V gene has CDR1 GTSNPN and CDR2 SVGIG (reference sequence). The CDR3, as DNA: TGTGCCTGGAGTGGCCTGGGACAGGGGTCGCAAAAACTGTTTTTT. Protein: CAWSGLGQGSQKLFF.

The rearrangement joins TRBV11-2 to TRBJ2-7; 12 positions agree with TRBD1. Germline V gives CDR1 SGHAT, CDR2 FQNNGV. The ends lost 7 bases at V and 6 bases at J; junction bases unmatched: 16. CDR3 length: 17 amino acids. The CDR3 spells CASTLWGQGAQGGEQYF. The DNA of the CDR3 is TGTGCCAGCACCCTTTGGGGACAGGGGGCTCAAGGGGGCGAGCAGTACTTC.

V and J are TRBV6-5 and TRBJ1-6; TRBD1 agrees at 7 bases. CDR3 length equals 16 residues. CDR1 is MNHEY, CDR2 SVGAGI, per germline. The V and J ends lost 4 bases and 6 bases, in that order; junction bases with no gene match: 9. Here the CDR3 DNA reads TGTGCCAGCAGTTCCCCCCCGACAGGGAGTAATTCACCCCTCCACTTT. This codes for CASSSPPTGSNSPLHF.

As concerns this clone: This CDR3 is also generated by other DNA sequences in the sample. The chain recombines TRBV27 with TRBJ1-6; D might be TRBD1 (6 bases). This CDR3 spans 14 amino acids. CDR1 is MNHEY, CDR2 SMNVEV, per germline (reference sequence). Deletions cut 4 bases from V and 5 bases from J, with 9 bases between. The CDR3 loop is CASSSGQNNSPLHF. The DNA of the CDR3 is TGTGCCAGCAGTTCAGGACAGAATAATTCACCCCTCCACTTT.

The gene calls are TRBV5-8 and TRBJ2-5; possibly TRBD1 for D (5 bases). The CDR3 consists of 14 residues. CDR1 is SGHTS, CDR2 YDEGEE, per germline. The ends were cut back, 2 bases at V and 4 bases at J, with 12 bases in the middle. CDR3 sequence reads: CASSFIQGGETQYF. The CDR3 region has the DNA TGTGCCAGCAGCTTCATCCAGGGCGGAGAGACCCAGTACTTC.

This chain joins TRBV6-6 and TRBJ2-2; TRBD1 matches at 7 bases. With 0 bases clipped from V and 6 bases from J, the junction kept 7 bases outside the gene matches. CDR1 and CDR2 from the germline V gene are MNHNY and SVGAGI (reference sequence). The CDR3 covers 16 residues. CDR3 sequence: CASSYSLAGGPGELFF. Here the CDR3 DNA reads TGTGCCAGCAGTTACTCTCTGGCAGGGGGACCCGGGGAGCTGTTTTTT.

The table lists this clone with a count of one. The V call is TRBV14, the J call TRBJ1-3, with D unresolved. CDR3 length: 16 residues. Germline-derived CDR1 and CDR2 are SGHDN and FVKESK. The germline V and J ends were trimmed by 0 bases and 2 bases, with 11 bases remaining between them. The CDR3 is CASSQEPTFPGNTIYF. The DNA of the CDR3 is TGTGCCAGCAGCCAAGAACCGACTTTTCCTGGAAACACCATATATTTT.

The chain joins TRBV6-4 to TRBJ2-1; 9 positions agree with TRBD1. V trimming: 0 bases; J trimming: 3 bases; junction bases outside the gene matches: 3. The germline gives CDR1 MRHNA, CDR2 SNTAGT. The CDR3 spans 16 residues. DNA for the CDR3: TGTGCCAGCAGTGACTCCCCGGACAGGGGCTACAATGAGCAGTTCTTC. Translated, it gives CASSDSPDRGYNEQFF.

The rearrangement links TRBV5-1 to TRBJ2-1; 9 bases map to TRBD2. The CDR3 has 15 amino acids. Germline V lookup: CDR1 SGHRS, CDR2 YFSETQ. V trimming: 4 bases; J trimming: 8 bases; junction bases outside the gene matches: 10. The CDR3 loop reads CASSPAGGPADEQFF. The CDR3 coding sequence is TGCGCCAGCAGCCCCGCGGGGGGGCCTGCCGATGAGCAGTTCTTC.

Here the CDR3 reads CASGASGANVLTF. The CDR3 region has the DNA TGTGCCAGCGGGGCCTCTGGGGCCAACGTCCTGACTTTC. The V call is TRBV7-3, the J call TRBJ2-6, with TRBD1 as a possible D gene (5 bases). CDR1 is SGHTA, CDR2 FQGTGA, per germline. The length of the CDR3 is 13 residues. V was shortened by 8 bases and J by 0 bases, with 5 bases between the two germline ends.